Each of the 8 T cell receptor beta chains below was sequenced from the same sample in a study of blood T cell repertoires in COVID-19. The method was immunoSEQ multiplex PCR; TCRdb's version includes in-frame clones alone and lacks a portion of them. The profile shows 200,000 to 300,000 clones, 85% to 90% of them singletons. Sequences were obtained from PBMCs or T cells enriched from blood (not recorded which). The receptor set was obtained from a man aged 40-50 years who had recovered from COVID-19.

This clone came up a few times. The V gene is TRBV7-3, the J gene TRBJ2-3, with D tentatively TRBD1 (5 bases). V was clipped by 5 bases and J by 0 bases, with 9 bases between them. The germline V gene encodes CDR1 SGHTA and CDR2 FQGTGA. The CDR3 is 14 residues long. The CDR3 sequence: CASSPGHSTDTQYF. CDR3 nucleotide sequence: TGTGCCAGCAGCCCTGGACACAGCACAGATACGCAGTATTTT. Based on the CDR3 plus reference TRBV7-3 and TRBJ2-3, the full variable domain is GAGVSQTPSNKVTEKGKYVELRCDPISGHTALYWYRQSLGQGPEFLIYFQGTGAADDSGLPNDRFFAVRPEGSVSTLKIQRTERGDSAVYLCASSPGHSTDTQYFGPGTRLTVL.

The chain has TRBV11-3 and TRBJ1-3, with no clear D. V was trimmed by 4 bases and J by 1 base, leaving 14 bases between them. The CDR3 spans 16 residues. The germline V gene encodes CDR1 SGHNT and CDR2 YENEEA. CDR3 nucleotide sequence: TGTGCCAGCAGCTATCTAAGAGGGAATTCTGGAAACACCATATATTTT. It yields the protein CASSYLRGNSGNTIYF.

The V gene is TRBV7-6, the J gene TRBJ2-7; 8 bases are a match to TRBD1. The J segment lost 6 bases and the V segment lost 5 bases, leaving 12 bases of the junction unmatched. This CDR3 comprises 15 residues. CDR1 is SGHVS and CDR2 is FNYEAQ in the germline V gene. The CDR3 nucleotides read TGTGCCAGCAGCCCGGAGGGAACAGGGGGTAGCGAGCAGTACTTC. It translates to CASSPEGTGGSEQYF. Full variable domain (missing parts from reference TRBV7-6 and TRBJ2-7): GAGVSQSPRYKVTKRGQDVALRCDPISGHVSLYWYRQALGQGPEFLTYFNYEAQQDKSGLPNDRFSAERPEGSISTLTIQRTEQRDSAMYRCASSPEGTGGSEQYFGPGTRLTVT.

This clone is a singleton in its sample. The gene calls are TRBV4-3 and TRBJ1-1, with D unresolved. CDR1 and CDR2 from the germline V gene are LGHNA and YSLEER. V lost 2 bases to trimming and J lost 4 bases, with 8 bases between them. The CDR3 spans 13 residues. The CDR3 DNA reads TGCGCCAGCAGCCAATTGACACTCACTGAAGCTTTCTTT. Translating gives CASSQLTLTEAFF.

This clone was seen once. This sequence joins TRBV5-4 and TRBJ2-1; D call uncertain. The CDR3 runs 11 residues. The germline CDR1 and CDR2 sequences are SGHNT and YYREEE (reference sequence). The V and J ends lost 4 bases and 6 bases respectively, with 5 bases between them. For the CDR3, the DNA is TGTGCCAGCAGCCTAGGCAATGAGCAGTTCTTC. Residues: CASSLGNEQFF.

This chain connects TRBV5-1 to TRBJ2-1; TRBD2 aligns across 8 bases. Germline V gene data show CDR1 as SGHRS and CDR2 as YFSETQ. There are 18 residues in the CDR3. The V gene end was trimmed by 4 bases and the J gene end by 7 bases; junction bases not matched to a gene: 19. The CDR3 DNA is TGCGCCAGCAGCCATATGCGTGGATCAGCGGGGGTAAGGAATGAGCAGTTCTTC. It codes for CASSHMRGSAGVRNEQFF. The whole variable domain, remainder taken from reference TRBV5-1 and TRBJ2-1, is KAGVTQTPRYLIKTRGQQVTLSCSPISGHRSVSWYQQTPGQGLQFLFEYFSETQRNKGNFPGRFSGRQFSNSRSEMNVSTLELGDSALYLCASSHMRGSAGVRNEQFFGPGTRLTVL.

This clone was seen a single time. The chain has TRBV5-4 and TRBJ1-3, with 7 bases that match TRBD1. The CDR3 totals 17 residues. Germline loops: CDR1 SGHNT, CDR2 YYREEE (reference sequence). Trimming removed 3 bases from V and 0 bases from J; junction bases left unmatched: 9. CDR3: CASSSSTGAHSGNTIYF. CDR3 nucleotides: TGTGCCAGCAGCTCTTCAACAGGGGCCCACTCTGGAAACACCATATATTTT. Looking up the rest from reference TRBV5-4 and TRBJ1-3 gives the full variable domain: ETGVTQSPTHLIKTRGQQVTLRCSSQSGHNTVSWYQQALGQGPQFIFQYYREEENGRGNFPPRFSGLQFPNYSSELNVNALELDDSALYLCASSSSTGAHSGNTIYFGEGSWLTVV.

This clone appeared a single time. This sequence joins TRBV7-9 and TRBJ2-7; 10 positions agree with TRBD1. V trimming: 5 bases; J trimming: 3 bases; junction bases outside the gene matches: 7. Germline V gives CDR1 SEHNR, CDR2 FQNEAQ (reference sequence). The CDR3 sequence is 15 residues long. In nucleotides, the CDR3 is TGTGCCAGCAGCCCCGGGACAGGGGAAAGCTACGAGCAGTACTTC. Protein product: CASSPGTGESYEQYF.